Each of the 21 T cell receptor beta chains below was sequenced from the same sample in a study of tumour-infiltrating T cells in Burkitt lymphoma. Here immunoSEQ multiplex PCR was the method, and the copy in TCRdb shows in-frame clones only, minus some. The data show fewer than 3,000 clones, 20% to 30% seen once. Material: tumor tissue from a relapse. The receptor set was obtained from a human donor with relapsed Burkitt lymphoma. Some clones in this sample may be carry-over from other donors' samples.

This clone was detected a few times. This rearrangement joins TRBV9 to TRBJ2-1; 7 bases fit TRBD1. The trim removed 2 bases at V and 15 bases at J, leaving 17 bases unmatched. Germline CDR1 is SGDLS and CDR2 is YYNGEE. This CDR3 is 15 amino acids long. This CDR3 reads CASSVEDHIGGVMFF. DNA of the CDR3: TGTGCCAGCAGCGTTGAGGACCACATAGGGGGCGTAATGTTCTTC.

The CDR3 sequence is CASSRQGASGELFF. For the CDR3, the DNA is TGTGCCAGCAGCCGTCAAGGGGCTAGCGGGGAGCTGTTTTTT. V and J are TRBV9 and TRBJ2-2; perhaps TRBD1 as D (5 bases). The germline V gene has CDR1 SGDLS and CDR2 YYNGEE. Trimming cost V 4 bases and J 7 bases, with 14 bases left between them. This CDR3 region has 14 residues.

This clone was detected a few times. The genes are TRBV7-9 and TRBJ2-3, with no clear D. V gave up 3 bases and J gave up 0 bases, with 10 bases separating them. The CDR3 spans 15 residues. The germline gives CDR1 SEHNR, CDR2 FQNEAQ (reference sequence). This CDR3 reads CASSFVGPSTDTQYF. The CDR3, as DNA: TGTGCCAGCAGCTTTGTCGGGCCTAGCACAGATACGCAGTATTTT.

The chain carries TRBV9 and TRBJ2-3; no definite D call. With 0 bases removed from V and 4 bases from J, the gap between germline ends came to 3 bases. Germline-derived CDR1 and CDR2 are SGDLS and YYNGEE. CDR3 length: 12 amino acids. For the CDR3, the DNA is TGTGCCAGCAGCGTAGTTCCAGATACGCAGTATTTT. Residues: CASSVVPDTQYF.

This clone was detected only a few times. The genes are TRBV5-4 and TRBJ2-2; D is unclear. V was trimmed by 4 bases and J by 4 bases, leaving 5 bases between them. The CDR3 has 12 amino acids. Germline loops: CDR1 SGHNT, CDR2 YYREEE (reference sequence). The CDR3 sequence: CASSQITGELFF. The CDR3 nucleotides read TGTGCCAGCAGCCAGATCACCGGGGAGCTGTTTTTT.

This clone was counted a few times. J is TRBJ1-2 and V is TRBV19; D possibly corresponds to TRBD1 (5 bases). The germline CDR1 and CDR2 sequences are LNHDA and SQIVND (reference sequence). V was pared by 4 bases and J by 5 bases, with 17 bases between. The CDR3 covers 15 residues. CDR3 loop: CASSKETQPGYGYTF. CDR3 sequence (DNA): TGTGCCAGTAGTAAAGAGACACAGCCAGGGTATGGCTACACCTTC.

The CDR3 bases are TGTGCCAGTCAGGGAACGGAAGAGACCCAGTACTTC. Amino acids: CASQGTEETQYF. The chain links TRBV2 to TRBJ2-5, with a tentative D call TRBD1 (5 bases). V dropped 9 bases and J dropped 3 bases, with 11 bases sitting between them. The CDR3 runs to 12 residues. CDR1 and CDR2 (germline): SNHLY, FYNNEI.

The CDR3 reads CASSRSNYGYTF. In DNA, the CDR3 is TGTGCCAGTAGTCGGTCCAACTATGGCTACACCTTC. This sequence joins TRBV19 and TRBJ1-2; no clear D. Germline V gene sequence: CDR1 LNHDA, CDR2 SQIVND (reference sequence). The CDR3 spans 12 residues. Deletions cut 5 bases from V and 2 bases from J, with 6 bases between.

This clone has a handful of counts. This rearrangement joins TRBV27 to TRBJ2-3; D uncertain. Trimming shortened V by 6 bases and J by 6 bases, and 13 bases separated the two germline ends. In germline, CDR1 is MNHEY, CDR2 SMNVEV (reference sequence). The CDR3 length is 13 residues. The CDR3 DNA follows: TGTGCCAGCAGCGGTTTGGGTCGGGATACGCAGTATTTT. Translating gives CASSGLGRDTQYF.

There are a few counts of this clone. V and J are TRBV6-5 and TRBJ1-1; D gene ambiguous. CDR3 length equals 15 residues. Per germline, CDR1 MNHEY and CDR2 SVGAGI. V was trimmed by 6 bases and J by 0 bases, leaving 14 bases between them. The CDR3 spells CASSRVQQMNTEAFF. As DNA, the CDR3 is TGTGCCAGCAGCAGAGTACAGCAAATGAACACTGAAGCTTTCTTT.

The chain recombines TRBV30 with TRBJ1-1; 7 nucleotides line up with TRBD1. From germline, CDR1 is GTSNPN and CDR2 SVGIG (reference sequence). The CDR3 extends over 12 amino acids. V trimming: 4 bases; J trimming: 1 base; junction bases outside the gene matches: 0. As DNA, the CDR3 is TGTGCCTGGACAGGGGGGAACACTGAAGCTTTCTTT. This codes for CAWTGGNTEAFF.

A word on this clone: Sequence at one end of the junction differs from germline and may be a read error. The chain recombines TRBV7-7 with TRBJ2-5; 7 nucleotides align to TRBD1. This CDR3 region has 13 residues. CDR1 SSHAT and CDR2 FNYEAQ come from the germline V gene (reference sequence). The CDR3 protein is CASSFDRVETQYF. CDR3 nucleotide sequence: TGTGCTAGCAGCTTCGACAGGGTTGAGACCCAGTACTTC.

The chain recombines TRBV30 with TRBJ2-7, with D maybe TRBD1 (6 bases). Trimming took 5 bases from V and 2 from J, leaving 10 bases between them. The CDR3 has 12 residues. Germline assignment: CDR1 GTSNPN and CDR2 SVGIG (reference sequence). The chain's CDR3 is CAWGTGPYEQYF. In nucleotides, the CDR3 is TGTGCCTGGGGAACAGGGCCCTACGAGCAGTACTTC.

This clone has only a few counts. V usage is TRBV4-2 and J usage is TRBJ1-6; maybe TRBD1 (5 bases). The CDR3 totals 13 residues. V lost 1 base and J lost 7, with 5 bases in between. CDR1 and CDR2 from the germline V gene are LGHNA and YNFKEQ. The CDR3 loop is CASSQGGNSPLHF. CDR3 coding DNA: TGTGCCAGCAGCCAAGGGGGGAATTCACCCCTCCACTTT.

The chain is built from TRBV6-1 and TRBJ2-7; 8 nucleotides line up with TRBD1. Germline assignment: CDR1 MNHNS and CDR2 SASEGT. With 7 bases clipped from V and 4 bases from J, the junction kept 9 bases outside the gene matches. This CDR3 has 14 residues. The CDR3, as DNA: TGTGCCAGCACTCTGACAGGGGAGGAGTACGAGCAGTACTTC. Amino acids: CASTLTGEEYEQYF.

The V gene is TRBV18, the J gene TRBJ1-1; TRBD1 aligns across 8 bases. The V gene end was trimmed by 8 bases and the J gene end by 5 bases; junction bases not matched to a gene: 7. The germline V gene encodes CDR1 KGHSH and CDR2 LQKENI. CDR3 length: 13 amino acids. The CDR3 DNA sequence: TGTGCCAGCCGCGACAGGGGATTAACTGAAGCTTTCTTT. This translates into CASRDRGLTEAFF. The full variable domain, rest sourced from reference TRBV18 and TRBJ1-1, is NAGVMQNPRHLVRRRGQEARLRCSPMKGHSHVYWYRQLPEEGLKFMVYLQKENIIDESGMPKERFSAEFPKEGPSILRIQQVVRGDSAAYFCASRDRGLTEAFFGQGTRLTVV.

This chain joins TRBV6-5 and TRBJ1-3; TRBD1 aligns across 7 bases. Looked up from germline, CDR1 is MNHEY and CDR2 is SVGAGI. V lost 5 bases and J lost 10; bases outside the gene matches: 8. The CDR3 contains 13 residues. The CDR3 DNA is TGTGCCAGCAGTCAGACAGGGAAGGGGACCATATATTTT. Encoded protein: CASSQTGKGTIYF.

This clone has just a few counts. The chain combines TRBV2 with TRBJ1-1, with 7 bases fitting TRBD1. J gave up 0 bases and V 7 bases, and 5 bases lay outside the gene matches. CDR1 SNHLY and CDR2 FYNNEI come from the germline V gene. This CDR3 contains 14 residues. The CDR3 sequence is CASNRDSLNTEAFF. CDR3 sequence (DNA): TGTGCCAGCAATAGGGACAGCTTGAACACTGAAGCTTTCTTT.

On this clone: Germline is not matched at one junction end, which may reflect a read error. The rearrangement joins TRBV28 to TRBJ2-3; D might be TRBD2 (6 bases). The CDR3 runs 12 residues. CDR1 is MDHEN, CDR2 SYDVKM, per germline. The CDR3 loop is CASSLITSSPRF. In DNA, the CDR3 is TGTGCCAGCAGTTTAATAACTAGCAGCCCTCGTTTT.

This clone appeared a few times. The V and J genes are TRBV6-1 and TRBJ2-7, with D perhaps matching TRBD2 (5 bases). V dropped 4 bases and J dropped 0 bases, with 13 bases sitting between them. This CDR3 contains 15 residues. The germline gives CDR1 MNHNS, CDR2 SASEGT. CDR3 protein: CASSALSGFSYEQYF. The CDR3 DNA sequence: TGTGCCAGCAGTGCATTGTCGGGGTTCTCCTACGAGCAGTACTTC.

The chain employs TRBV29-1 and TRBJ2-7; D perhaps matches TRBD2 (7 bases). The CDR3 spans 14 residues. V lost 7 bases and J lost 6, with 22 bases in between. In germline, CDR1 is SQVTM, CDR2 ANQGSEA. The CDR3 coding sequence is TGCAGCGCTCAAAAGGGGGGGGGCCATTCCGAGCAGTACTTC. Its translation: CSAQKGGGHSEQYF.